This T cell receptor beta chain was sequenced in a study of PD-L1 blockade in urothelial cancer (dated 2017 in TCRdb). Background on the whole study: Therapy was started at some point between 2012 and 2014 for all patients, and atezolizumab 1,200 mg was administered intravenously every 3 weeks. About nine tenths of the roughly 29 patients were identified as males with urothelial cancer of bladder origin, and a prior smoking history was reported by 18 of 29 patients. An ECOG performance status of 0 or 1 was recorded for the patients, and 0 to 3 prior chemotherapy regimens had been received by the patients. Blood samples were analyzed at 3 weeks after treatment start (second dose) and at 6 weeks after treatment start. Blood samples gave median yields of around 150,000 T cells and tens of thousands of unique TCRs, along with a median clonality of around 0.075. Somatic, immune and clinical correlates of response to PD-L1 blockade with atezolizumab in urothelial cancer were the focus of an exploratory multi-omic analysis. TCR sequencing covered pretreatment tumor samples and matched, serially collected peripheral blood taken before and after atezolizumab treatment. Durable clinical benefit was defined as progression-free survival longer than 6 months, and TCR features were also tested against progression-free and overall survival. Whole exome sequencing and RNA sequencing of pretreatment tumors were performed alongside TCR sequencing in the same patients. Durable clinical benefit was achieved by nine patients but not by the remaining 20. Some 29 patients had pretreatment blood TCR-seq, 24 had at least one posttreatment blood collection, and 24 had tumor TCR-seq.

What the research found in general, with its limitations: Because of the small sample size (n of about 29) and the many exploratory analyses performed, the results are intended to be regarded as hypothesis-generating. A pretreatment peripheral blood TCR clonality below the median was linked to improved progression-free and overall survival. Patients with durable benefit showed greater expansion of tumor-associated TCR clones in peripheral blood 3 weeks after starting treatment (n of about 22, p = 0.022).

With respect to this clone: Its binding antigen is unknown. No qualities accompany the bases; no much larger clone lies one base away.

What the time point label conveys for this sample: pretreatment peripheral blood. The cohort comprised 25 to 35 patients with locally advanced or metastatic urothelial carcinoma treated at Memorial Sloan Kettering on a trial protocol. Peripheral blood mononuclear cells were collected pretreatment and during treatment, with between 1 and 8 total time points obtained per patient. The Qiagen DNeasy Blood extraction kit was used to purify genomic DNA from total PBMCs and tumor samples. Collected pretreatment and during treatment, PBMCs were isolated and stored as previously described. To estimate absolute template abundance from read counts, synthetic TCR analog templates were spiked into each PCR. The immunoSEQ assay used bias-controlled V and J gene primers to amplify TCRbeta CDR3 regions from genomic DNA. Rearranged TCRbeta segments were sequenced at approximately 20X coverage. The authors' analysis ran thus. Clustering was used to correct sequencing errors, and CDR3s were annotated against IMGT to assign V, D and J genes. Out-of-frame and stop-codon sequences were excluded, and only productive TCRbeta rearrangements were used in downstream analyses. Clonality was calculated as one minus the Shannon entropy normalized by the log of the number of unique productive sequences. Fisher's exact test with Benjamini-Hochberg correction, at a threshold of adjusted p below 0.01, was used to find clones that differed between time points or between blood and tumor. The clones in this table, taken by TCRdb from immuneACCESS, are in-frame only. Not every clone is retained; where verified, under half of the shortfall comes from an unresolved V gene, and the cause of the rest is unknown. V and J calls and clone size are copied from that table; D and trimming were computed from the DNA. Here the sample has about 130,000 clones; approximately 84% occur a single time. The top ten constitute roughly 3.5% of the sample.

The specimen comprised PBMCs, sampled around atezolizumab (anti-PD-L1) treatment. This TCR was sampled from a man in his fifties with urothelial cancer.

CDR3 region: CATTDSVLADTQYF. The DNA sequence is TGCGCCACTACGGACAGTGTCCTTGCAGATACGCAGTATTTT. The chain uses TRBV5-1 and TRBJ2-3; the D gene is possibly TRBD1, with 6 bases matching. Trimming costs V 9 bases and J 4 bases, and their ends lie 18 bases apart. The CDR3 sequence holds 14 residues, the cysteine and phenylalanine included. The CDR3 DNA has 42 bases and is translated from base 1. From the germline V gene, CDR1 is SGHRS and CDR2 is YFSETQ.